These T cell receptor beta chains were read from a single sample in a study of regulatory T cells in long-lasting Graves disease. TCRdb analysed the multiplex PCR reads with MiXCR anew, one entry per CDR3 protein. The sample lists 650,000 to 850,000 distinct CDR3 sequences, around 30% occurring once. The sample was peripheral blood mononuclear cells (PBMCs), taken when the disease was refractory, from a patient treated with antithyroid drugs. All receptors come from a female donor with Graves disease. The CDR3 runs from the conserved cysteine through the conserved F or W. A D gene is named only where the DNA matches it firmly. Some rows have no size entry. The others give once, few or many, or a class for an expanded clone.

abundance	v_gene	j_gene	d_gene	CDR3aa	CDR3nt
-	TRBV9	TRBJ2-7	-	CASSGSDSSYEQYF	TGTGCCAGCAGCGGCTCGGACAGCTCCTACGAGCAGTACTTC
few	TRBV9	TRBJ2-5	-	CASSDPKGGLGLQETQYF	TGTGCCAGCAGCGACCCCAAGGGGGGATTGGGACTCCAAGAGACCCAGTACTTC
-	TRBV5-1	TRBJ2-7	TRBD2	CASSFGSGAYEQYF	TGCGCCAGCAGCTTCGGTAGCGGGGCCTACGAGCAGTACTTC
many	TRBV12-3/TRBV12-4	TRBJ1-5	-	CASSLGQYNQPQHF	TGTGCCAGCAGTTTAGGCCAGTACAATCAGCCCCAGCATTTT
-	TRBV10-3	TRBJ2-3	TRBD2	CAISESGAKRESLGDTQYF	TGTGCCATCAGTGAGTCGGGCGCGAAGCGGGAGAGCCTCGGGGATACGCAGTATTTT
few	TRBV25-1	TRBJ1-2	TRBD1	CASSVQDRGKGYTF	TGTGCCAGCAGTGTTCAGGACAGGGGGAAGGGCTACACCTTC
-	TRBV12-3/TRBV12-4	TRBJ2-7	TRBD2	CASSGGGRGDEQYF	TGTGCCAGCAGCGGGGGGGGCAGGGGCGACGAGCAGTACTTC
many	TRBV12-3/TRBV12-4	TRBJ1-1	-	CASSPGRTEAFF	TGTGCCAGCAGTCCTGGGCGGACTGAAGCTTTCTTT
few	TRBV5-4	TRBJ1-6	-	CASRSGRRNSPLHF	TGTGCCAGCAGATCCGGGCGACGGAATTCACCCCTCCACTTT
-	TRBV10-3	TRBJ2-2	TRBD2	CAIRDPGLATNTGELFF	TGTGCCATCAGGGACCCGGGACTAGCGACGAACACCGGGGAGCTGTTTTTT
many	TRBV10-3	TRBJ1-1	TRBD1	CAISDGQVRTAFF	TGTGCCATCAGTGATGGACAGGTACGAACAGCTTTCTTT
few	TRBV6-1	TRBJ2-7	-	CASSAGYSYEQYF	TGTGCCAGCAGTGCCGGATATTCCTACGAGCAGTACTTC
-	TRBV5-5	TRBJ2-7	TRBD1	CASSSDRGQYEQYF	TGTGCCAGCAGCTCGGACAGGGGGCAGTACGAGCAGTACTTC
-	TRBV6-2/TRBV6-3	TRBJ1-6	TRBD1	CASSYSTGGRNSPLHF	TGTGCCAGCAGTTACTCGACAGGGGGCCGGAATTCACCCCTCCACTTT
-	TRBV7-8	TRBJ1-4	TRBD1	CASSFRLTGGDEKLFF	TGTGCCAGCAGCTTTCGGCTAACAGGGGGTGATGAAAAACTGTTTTTT
many	TRBV28	TRBJ1-4	-	CASRRGLGEKLFF	TGTGCCAGCAGAAGGGGGTTGGGTGAAAAACTGTTTTTT
-	TRBV11-1	TRBJ2-7	-	CASSLNRGRRSEQYF	TGTGCCAGCAGCTTAAACAGAGGCAGGCGTTCGGAGCAGTACTTC
-	TRBV28	TRBJ1-1	TRBD1	CASRGQVESTEAFF	TGTGCCAGCAGAGGACAGGTGGAGAGCACTGAAGCTTTCTTT
few	TRBV10-3	TRBJ1-1	-	CAISIGRVNTEAFF	TGTGCCATCAGTATCGGCAGAGTGAACACTGAAGCTTTCTTT
-	TRBV29-1	TRBJ2-2	TRBD1	CSVLDRVPANTGELFF	TGCAGCGTTCTCGACAGGGTTCCCGCGAACACCGGGGAGCTGTTTTTT
few	TRBV19	TRBJ1-3	-	CASSPTENSGNTIYF	TGTGCCAGTAGCCCGACAGAAAACTCTGGAAACACCATATATTTT
-	TRBV3-1	TRBJ1-1	-	CASSQESTSGSEAFF	TGTGCCAGCAGCCAGGAGTCGACCAGCGGGTCTGAAGCTTTCTTT
-	TRBV4-2	TRBJ1-1	-	CASSHPDPRGAFF	TGTGCCAGCAGCCACCCGGACCCTCGGGGAGCTTTCTTT
few	TRBV20-1	TRBJ2-7	TRBD2	CSATGTSGTREQYF	TGCAGTGCCACCGGGACTAGCGGGACTCGCGAGCAGTACTTC
-	TRBV6-2/TRBV6-3	TRBJ1-4	TRBD1	CASSDRDRAAEKLFF	TGTGCCAGCAGTGATCGGGACAGGGCGGCTGAAAAACTGTTTTTT
many	TRBV6-1	TRBJ1-2	-	CASSDRLVYTF	TGTGCCAGCAGTGACAGGCTGGTGTACACCTTC
few	TRBV29-1	TRBJ1-2	-	CSVEWRPSYGYTF	TGCAGCGTTGAATGGAGACCCTCCTATGGCTACACCTTC
many	TRBV28	TRBJ1-3	TRBD1	CASSAGTGGNTIYF	TGTGCCAGCAGTGCCGGGACAGGGGGAAACACCATATATTTT
-	TRBV20-1	TRBJ1-5	TRBD1	CSAHTGTGDSNQPQHF	TGCAGTGCTCACACCGGGACAGGGGATAGCAATCAGCCCCAGCATTTT
-	TRBV6-1	TRBJ2-7	TRBD2	CASSRTSGRGTYEQYF	TGTGCCAGCAGCCGGACTAGCGGGAGAGGAACCTACGAGCAGTACTTC
-	TRBV12-5	TRBJ1-5	TRBD1	CASGAILQGTQPQHF	TGTGCTAGTGGAGCGATCCTACAGGGGACCCAGCCCCAGCATTTT
few	TRBV7-6	TRBJ2-5	-	CASSLFAAETQYF	TGTGCCAGCAGCTTATTCGCAGCAGAGACCCAGTACTTC
-	TRBV19	TRBJ1-5	-	CASETGGEGNQPQHF	TGTGCCAGTGAAACCGGCGGAGAAGGCAATCAGCCCCAGCATTTT
few	TRBV10-3	TRBJ1-1	-	CAISEQIPEGTEAFF	TGTGCCATCAGTGAACAGATTCCGGAGGGGACTGAAGCTTTCTTT
many	TRBV2	TRBJ1-4	TRBD1	CASKRDRNNEKLFF	TGTGCCAGCAAGCGGGACAGGAATAATGAAAAACTGTTTTTT
many	TRBV28	TRBJ2-5	-	CASSFLGRVETQYF	TGTGCCAGCAGTTTTCTAGGCAGGGTCGAGACCCAGTACTTC
few	TRBV27	TRBJ2-5	-	CASTSTGETQYF	TGTGCCAGCACCTCCACGGGGGAGACCCAGTACTTC
-	TRBV7-9	TRBJ1-2	-	CASSSARTINYGYTF	TGTGCCAGCAGCTCAGCTCGGACAATAAACTATGGCTACACCTTC
-	TRBV6-1	TRBJ1-4	-	CASSGQFNEKLFF	TGTGCCAGCAGCGGACAGTTTAATGAAAAACTGTTTTTT
few	TRBV20-1	TRBJ2-4	TRBD2	CSAGTGLAGGGLAKNIQYF	TGCAGTGCTGGGACTGGACTAGCGGGAGGAGGACTAGCCAAAAACATTCAGTACTTC
-	TRBV5-1	TRBJ2-2	-	CASSGNGELFF	TGCGCCAGCTCCGGGAACGGGGAGCTGTTTTTT
few	TRBV12-3/TRBV12-4	TRBJ2-5	-	CASSWDFQETQYF	TGTGCCAGCAGTTGGGACTTCCAAGAGACCCAGTACTTC
few	TRBV7-9	TRBJ2-5	TRBD2	CASSLPSGGGEETQYF	TGTGCCAGCAGCTTGCCTAGCGGTGGAGGGGAAGAGACCCAGTACTTC